Listed here are 24 T cell receptor beta chains from one sample, sequenced in a study of technical replicates of blood from a few donors (TCRdb year 2017). Library preparation was by the immunoSEQ multiplex PCR assay. Here the immuneACCESS table is served through TCRdb, limited to in-frame sequences with V and J called. Missing clones are a known gap in these copies; in checked studies unresolved V genes cover under half, and the rest lacks a known reason. Recorded for this sample are some 84,000 clones; 90% to 95% of them occurred a single time. Clones ranked in the top ten supply approximately 0.41% of the sample. Sequencing was done on a sample of T cells isolated from PBMCs. The source of these receptors is a human donor in good health.

CDR3 amino acids: CASSYGLAGIDEQFF. CDR3 nucleotide sequence: TGTGCCAGCAGTTACGGACTAGCGGGAATCGATGAGCAGTTCTTC. V and J are TRBV6-6 and TRBJ2-1, with TRBD2 matching over 12 bases. V was pared by 2 bases and J by 8 bases, with 4 bases of the junction left unmatched. Germline CDR1 reads MNHNY; CDR2 reads SVGAGI (reference sequence). CDR3 size: 15 residues.

The table lists this clone with a few counts. The V call is TRBV5-1, the J call TRBJ2-2; TRBD2 matches at 11 bases. The CDR3 runs to 15 residues. The J segment lost 7 bases and the V segment lost 5 bases, leaving 7 bases of the junction unmatched. Germline CDR1 reads SGHRS; CDR2 reads YFSETQ. CDR3 amino acids: CASRETSGKVGELFF. Here the CDR3 DNA reads TGCGCCAGCAGAGAGACTAGCGGGAAGGTCGGGGAGCTGTTTTTT.

The chain couples TRBV27 to TRBJ2-7; 16 bases are a match to TRBD2. The germline gives CDR1 MNHEY, CDR2 SMNVEV (reference sequence). V lost 5 bases to trimming and J lost 5 bases; unmatched junction nucleotides: 0. This CDR3 has 14 amino acids. This CDR3 reads CASSGTSGGDEQYF. Written as DNA, the CDR3 is TGTGCCAGCAGTGGGACTAGCGGGGGGGACGAGCAGTACTTC.

In its sample, this clone was seen once. This rearrangement joins TRBV6-1 to TRBJ1-1; 11 nucleotides agree with TRBD1. The V gene's germline CDR1 is MNHNS and CDR2 SASEGT. V shed 4 bases and J 11 bases; nucleotides not matched to a gene: 9. The CDR3 is 14 residues long. CDR3 sequence reads: CASSVDRDRGNAFF. The DNA of the CDR3 is TGTGCCAGCAGTGTCGACCGGGACAGGGGGAATGCTTTCTTT.

This rearrangement joins TRBV5-4 to TRBJ2-2, with 8 bases aligning to TRBD1. The junction had 7 bases not matched to a gene; V was cut back by 6 bases and J by 3 bases. In germline, CDR1 is SGHNT, CDR2 YYREEE (reference sequence). This CDR3 is built from 15 residues. The CDR3 DNA reads as TGTGCCAGCAAAATTGACAGGGGATACACCGGGGAGCTGTTTTTT. Translation gives CASKIDRGYTGELFF.

The chain has TRBV6-5 and TRBJ2-1, with 8 bases aligning to TRBD2. Germline assignment: CDR1 MNHEY and CDR2 SVGAGI. With V trimmed by 2 bases and J by 6 bases, 6 bases remained unmatched. The CDR3 contains 15 residues. This CDR3 is CASSYTGLVSNEQFF. The CDR3 region has the DNA TGTGCCAGCAGTTACACGGGACTAGTATCCAATGAGCAGTTCTTC.

The genes are TRBV6-4 and TRBJ1-1, with TRBD1 as a possible D gene (6 bases). The V gene's germline CDR1 is MRHNA and CDR2 SNTAGT. The length of the CDR3 is 15 residues. V lost 6 bases and J lost 5, with 19 bases in between. CDR3 DNA sequence: TGTGCCAGCAGCCACGACCCAGGGGCGGTGACTGAAGCTTTCTTT. It specifies CASSHDPGAVTEAFF.

J is TRBJ1-1 and V is TRBV28, with a possible D match to TRBD1 (6 bases). The V end was cut by 4 bases, the J end by 1 base, with 10 bases between. Germline CDR1 and CDR2: MDHEN and SYDVKM. The CDR3 spans 14 residues. The chain's CDR3 is CASSSWTANTEAFF. CDR3 DNA sequence: TGTGCCAGCAGTTCCTGGACAGCGAACACTGAAGCTTTCTTT.

This chain uses TRBV2 with TRBJ1-4, with TRBD1 as a possible D gene (6 bases). Germline V CDR1 and CDR2: SNHLY, FYNNEI. The CDR3 has 16 amino acids. Trimming removed 3 bases at V and 2 bases at J, with 13 bases between. DNA of the CDR3: TGTGCCAGCAGTGAGAGGTTGGGGGCCACTAATGAAAAACTGTTTTTT. Amino acids: CASSERLGATNEKLFF.

The chain employs TRBV13 and TRBJ2-7, with D possibly matching TRBD2 (6 bases). There are 16 residues in the CDR3. The germline V gene has CDR1 PRHDT and CDR2 FYEKMQ (reference sequence). Trimming took off 0 bases at V and 6 bases at J, with 18 bases between the two ends. The CDR3 reads CASSLGLGGMIREQYF. DNA for the CDR3: TGTGCCAGCAGCTTAGGCTTGGGCGGGATGATCCGCGAGCAGTACTTC.

In nucleotides, the CDR3 is TGCAGCGTTGAGCTCGGGTCTAGCACAGATACGCAGTATTTT. This gives the protein CSVELGSSTDTQYF. The chain joins TRBV29-1 to TRBJ2-3; unclear D gene. Germline CDR1 SQVTM, CDR2 ANQGSEA. With 3 bases removed from V and 0 bases from J, the gap between germline ends came to 10 bases. CDR3 size: 14 residues.

The V call is TRBV19, the J call TRBJ1-2, with 9 bases that match TRBD1. The CDR3 sequence is 15 residues long. The ends lost 5 bases at V and 2 bases at J; junction bases unmatched: 6. CDR1 is LNHDA and CDR2 is SQIVND in the germline V gene (reference sequence). The chain's CDR3 is CASSRRTGENYGYTF. CDR3 DNA sequence: TGTGCCAGTAGTCGTCGGACAGGGGAAAACTATGGCTACACCTTC.

The chain recombines TRBV11-3 with TRBJ2-1; 8 nucleotides agree with TRBD2. Germline lookup yields CDR1 SGHNT and CDR2 YENEEA. The CDR3 extends over 14 amino acids. V lost 2 bases and J lost 6; bases outside the gene matches: 3. CDR3 amino acids: CASSLRLAGNEQFF. The CDR3 DNA sequence: TGTGCCAGCAGCTTAAGGCTAGCGGGCAATGAGCAGTTCTTC.

The V gene is TRBV6-5, the J gene TRBJ2-3; D is perhaps TRBD1 (5 bases). Trimming removed 4 bases at V and 4 bases at J, with 12 bases between. Germline V gene lookup returns CDR1 MNHEY and CDR2 SVGAGI. The CDR3 has 14 amino acids. The DNA of the CDR3 is TGTGCCAGCAGTTTTGGTGGGGCAGCAGATACGCAGTATTTT. Translating it yields CASSFGGAADTQYF.

The chain links TRBV7-2 to TRBJ2-7; D is perhaps TRBD1 (5 bases). CDR1 and CDR2 from the germline V gene are SGHTA and FQGNSA. The CDR3 is 14 amino acids. V lost 1 base and J 3 bases, leaving 10 bases between the germline ends. CDR3 loop: CASSLGGRYYEQYF. The CDR3 bases are TGTGCCAGCAGCTTAGGGGGCCGATACTACGAGCAGTACTTC.

This rearrangement joins TRBV11-2 to TRBJ1-1; 7 bases are shared with TRBD1. Trimming took 5 bases from V and 2 from J; bases not matched to a gene: 5. Germline CDR1 is SGHAT and CDR2 is FQNNGV. CDR3 length: 14 amino acids. The CDR3 loop reads CASSPDRANTEAFF. The CDR3 DNA reads as TGTGCCAGCAGCCCCGACAGGGCCAACACTGAAGCTTTCTTT.

The chain joins TRBV7-9 to TRBJ2-7, with TRBD1 identical over 10 bases. There are 16 residues in the CDR3. V shed 4 bases, J shed 3 bases, and the junction held 9 bases outside the gene matches. Germline lookup yields CDR1 SEHNR and CDR2 FQNEAQ (reference sequence). The CDR3 DNA reads TGTGCCAGCAGCTCCGGCTCGACAGGGGGCAACTACGAGCAGTACTTC. Translated, it gives CASSSGSTGGNYEQYF.

The chain carries TRBV4-3 and TRBJ1-1, with no clear D. The length of the CDR3 is 15 residues. Germline-derived CDR1 and CDR2 are LGHNA and YSLEER. The ends were cut back, 1 base at V and 4 bases at J, with 13 bases in the middle. CDR3 sequence: CASSQVWELGTEAFF. In DNA, the CDR3 is TGCGCCAGCAGCCAAGTTTGGGAGTTGGGCACTGAAGCTTTCTTT.

The V gene is TRBV4-3, the J gene TRBJ2-2; 10 bases map to TRBD2. The CDR3 consists of 17 residues. V lost 1 base to trimming and J lost 2 bases; unmatched junction nucleotides: 4. Germline CDR1 is LGHNA and CDR2 is YSLEER. The DNA of the CDR3 is TGCGCCAGCAGCCAAGTAGCGGGGGGATTCAACACCGGGGAGCTGTTTTTT. Its translation: CASSQVAGGFNTGELFF.

This clone appeared once. This chain connects TRBV5-1 to TRBJ2-7; no clear D. Germline assignment: CDR1 SGHRS and CDR2 YFSETQ. The V and J ends lost 0 bases and 0 bases respectively, with 7 bases between them. This CDR3 is built from 14 residues. The CDR3 DNA sequence: TGCGCCAGCAGCTTGGTATCTAGCTCCTACGAGCAGTACTTC. Its protein product is CASSLVSSSYEQYF.

V is TRBV4-1 and J is TRBJ2-1; TRBD1 is a possible D gene (5 bases). Per the germline V gene, CDR1 is MGHRA and CDR2 is YSYEKL. The CDR3 has 12 residues. Trimming stripped 4 bases from V and 6 bases from J, with 7 bases between. The CDR3 DNA reads TGCGCCAGCAGCCCCCAGGGCAATGAGCAGTTCTTC. The encoded protein is CASSPQGNEQFF.

V usage is TRBV7-2 and J usage is TRBJ1-1, with 11 bases identical to TRBD1. Trimming at V came to 3 bases and at J to 7 bases, leaving 4 bases not matched to a gene. This CDR3 region has 14 residues. Per germline, CDR1 SGHTA and CDR2 FQGNSA. CDR3 coding DNA: TGTGCCAGCAGCTTCTTGGACAGGGGGCATGAAGCTTTCTTT. Translation: CASSFLDRGHEAFF.

The chain has TRBV5-6 and TRBJ2-1, with 9 bases fitting TRBD2. V lost 1 base, J lost 0 bases, and 5 bases stayed unmatched. The CDR3 sequence is 17 residues long. Germline V gives CDR1 SGHDT, CDR2 YYEEEE. CDR3 nucleotide sequence: TGTGCCAGCAGCTTGTTTGCTAGCGGGAACTCCTACAATGAGCAGTTCTTC. Encoded protein: CASSLFASGNSYNEQFF.

This chain connects TRBV6-5 to TRBJ1-2; D gene uncertain. The V gene lost 2 bases and the J gene lost 4 bases, with 8 bases spanning the gap. The CDR3 covers 13 residues. CDR1 is MNHEY, CDR2 SVGAGI, per germline. Here the CDR3 reads CASSYAEGYGYTF. The CDR3 DNA reads as TGTGCCAGCAGTTACGCAGAGGGCTATGGCTACACCTTC.